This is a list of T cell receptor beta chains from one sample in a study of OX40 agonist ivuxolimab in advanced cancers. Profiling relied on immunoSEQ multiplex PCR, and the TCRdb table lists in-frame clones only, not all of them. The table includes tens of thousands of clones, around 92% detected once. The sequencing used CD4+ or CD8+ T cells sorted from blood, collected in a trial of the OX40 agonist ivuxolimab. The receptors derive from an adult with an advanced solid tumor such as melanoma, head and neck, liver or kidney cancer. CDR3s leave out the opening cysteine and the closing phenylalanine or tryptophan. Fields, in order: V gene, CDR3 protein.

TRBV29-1	SVGGTSYEQY
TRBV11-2	ASSLSATGDYGYT
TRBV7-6	ASSLGYRGGSYNSPLH
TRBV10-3	AISVGGGPLNEQY
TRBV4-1	ASSSKVSESYEQY
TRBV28	ASSAARLAGYNEQF
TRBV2	ASSDGFMDEKLF
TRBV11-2	ASSDRGYEQY
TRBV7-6	ASSRWGGEDTQY
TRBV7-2	ASSIRDMNTEAF
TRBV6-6	ASSLPVSSYEQY
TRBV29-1	SVRADYTGELF
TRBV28	ASSLWGQGLDTQY
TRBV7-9	ASRKYGTNTDTQY
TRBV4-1	ASSPQRIAKNIQY
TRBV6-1	ASSERVGGIFEKLF
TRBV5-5	ASSQLAGFDEQY
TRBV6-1	ASSRPRQVDQPQH
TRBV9	ASSVVAGPYNEQF
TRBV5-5	ASSLTVSYEQY
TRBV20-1	SAPLNEQF
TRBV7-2	ASSTAGGTGETQY
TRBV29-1	SVVIGTGGFEQY
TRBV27	ASNGAGADTQY
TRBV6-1	ASSEGPGTGYEQY
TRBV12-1	ASSFTIRTGGNYGYT
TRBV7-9	ASSFTAEHYGYT
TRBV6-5	ASSLLWDANYGYT
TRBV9	ASSVGDGAGAADEQY
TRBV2	ASSTSRTSGRVDEQF
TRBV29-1	SGTGGAGELF
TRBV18	ASSPPITGGEQY
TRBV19	ASSHLAGALEQY
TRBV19	ASSLGLAGNNEQF
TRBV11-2	ASSLDKGLNTEAF
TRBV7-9	ASSALPGRHSGNTIY
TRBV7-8	ASSLGIGSRVDEQF
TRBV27	ASSLYGLASNEQF
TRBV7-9	ASSLVLADIYNEQF
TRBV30	AWSLTGVGANVLT
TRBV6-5	ASSSQGWEQY
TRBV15	ATRVERAPQETQY
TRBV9	ASSMDSTHYNEQF